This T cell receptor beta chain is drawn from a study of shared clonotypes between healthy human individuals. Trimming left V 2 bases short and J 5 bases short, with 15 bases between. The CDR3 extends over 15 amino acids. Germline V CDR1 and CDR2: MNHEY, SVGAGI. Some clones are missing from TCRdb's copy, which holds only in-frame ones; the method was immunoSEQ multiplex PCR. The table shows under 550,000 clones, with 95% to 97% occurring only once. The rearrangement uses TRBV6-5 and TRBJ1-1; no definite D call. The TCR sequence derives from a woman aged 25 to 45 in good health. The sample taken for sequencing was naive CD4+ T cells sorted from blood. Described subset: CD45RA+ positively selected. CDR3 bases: TGTGCCAGCAGTTACGCCTCAGGCGGAGAGACTGAAGCTTTCTTT. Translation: CASSYASGGETEAFF.